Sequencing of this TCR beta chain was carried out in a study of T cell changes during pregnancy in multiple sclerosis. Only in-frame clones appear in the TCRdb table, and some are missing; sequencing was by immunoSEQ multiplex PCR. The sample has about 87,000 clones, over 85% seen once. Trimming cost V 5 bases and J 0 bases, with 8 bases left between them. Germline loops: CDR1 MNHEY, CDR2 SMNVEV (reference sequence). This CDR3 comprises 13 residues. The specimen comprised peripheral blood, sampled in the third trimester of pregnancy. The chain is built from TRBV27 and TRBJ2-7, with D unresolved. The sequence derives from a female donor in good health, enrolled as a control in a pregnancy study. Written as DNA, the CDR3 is TGTGCCAGCAGTCCCAGGAACTCCTACGAGCAGTACTTC. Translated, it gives CASSPRNSYEQYF.